One TCR beta chain is described in this entry. What it recognizes is unknown. This specimen belongs to a study of shared clonotypes between healthy human individuals. The study's findings and limits: All-four-donor shared clonotypes had higher generation probabilities than non-shared clonotypes did.

Assay: immunoSEQ multiplex PCR; the TCRdb copy retains only in-frame clones and omits some. The sample includes about 2.3 million clones, 92% of them seen just once. V was clipped by 3 bases and J by 6 bases, with 16 bases between them. Germline V lookup: CDR1 SGDLS, CDR2 YYNGEE. The CDR3 runs to 15 residues. This receptor was identified in a man aged 18 to 29 in good health. Some clones in this sample may be carry-over from other donors' samples. The rearrangement joins TRBV9 to TRBJ2-1, with D perhaps given as TRBD1 or TRBD2 (6 bases each). Sequences were obtained from naive CD4+ T cells from PBMCs. Specified subset: CD45RA+ positively selected. The CDR3, as DNA: TGTGCCAGCAGCGCGCGACAGGAGGGTAGCAATGAGCAGTTCTTC. Translated: CASSARQEGSNEQFF.